These T cell receptor beta chains were read from a single sample in a study of blood T cell repertoires in COVID-19. TCRdb's table, derived via immunoSEQ multiplex PCR, lists solely in-frame clones and lacks some. The sample gives 70,000 to 100,000 clones, 80% to 90% of which show up once; 6.5% to 9.5% is in the top ten. Sequenced material: peripheral blood. The receptors come from a woman aged 70 to 79 with acute or convalescent COVID-19. Both conserved end residues are part of each CDR3. The order of the fields is clone size, V gene, J gene, D gene, CDR3 protein, CDR3 DNA. D genes are given only for firm matches. Some rows have no size entry. The others give once, few or many, or a class for an expanded clone.

-	TRBV19	TRBJ2-5	TRBD1	CASSPTGQGAKTQYF	TGTGCCAGTAGTCCCACGGGACAGGGGGCAAAGACCCAGTACTTC
-	TRBV6-4	TRBJ2-3	TRBD2	CASSPSGETDTQYF	TGTGCCAGCAGCCCTAGCGGGGAAACAGATACGCAGTATTTT
-	TRBV5-6	TRBJ1-2	TRBD1	CASSPRRTGRTNYGYTF	TGTGCCAGCAGCCCCCGTCGGACAGGGAGGACTAACTATGGCTACACCTTC
-	TRBV11-2	TRBJ1-2	TRBD1	CASSLPGTGGRGYTF	TGTGCCAGCAGCTTGCCCGGGACAGGGGGCAGAGGCTACACCTTC
-	TRBV29-1	TRBJ1-1	-	CSVVGRVNTEAFF	TGCAGCGTTGTAGGCAGGGTGAACACTGAAGCTTTCTTT
-	TRBV19	TRBJ2-3	-	CASSMVWVGERDTQYF	TGTGCCAGTAGTATGGTGTGGGTCGGGGAAAGAGATACGCAGTATTTT
-	TRBV5-1	TRBJ2-5	TRBD2	CASSFSGRGGETQYF	TGCGCCAGCAGCTTTAGCGGGAGGGGAGGAGAGACCCAGTACTTC
few	TRBV10-3	TRBJ2-5	-	CAIAHPTGKKETQYF	TGTGCCATCGCCCACCCGACAGGCAAAAAAGAGACCCAGTACTTC
-	TRBV5-1	TRBJ1-4	-	CASSPQGAREKLFF	TGCGCCAGCAGCCCACAGGGAGCACGGGAAAAACTGTTTTTT
-	TRBV3-1/TRBV3-2	TRBJ2-1	TRBD2	CASSHSGLAFEQFF	TGTGCCAGCAGCCACAGCGGACTAGCGTTTGAGCAGTTCTTC
-	TRBV5-6	TRBJ2-7	TRBD2	CASSIRTSGSYYEQYF	TGTGCCAGCAGCATCCGGACTAGCGGGAGTTACTACGAGCAGTACTTC